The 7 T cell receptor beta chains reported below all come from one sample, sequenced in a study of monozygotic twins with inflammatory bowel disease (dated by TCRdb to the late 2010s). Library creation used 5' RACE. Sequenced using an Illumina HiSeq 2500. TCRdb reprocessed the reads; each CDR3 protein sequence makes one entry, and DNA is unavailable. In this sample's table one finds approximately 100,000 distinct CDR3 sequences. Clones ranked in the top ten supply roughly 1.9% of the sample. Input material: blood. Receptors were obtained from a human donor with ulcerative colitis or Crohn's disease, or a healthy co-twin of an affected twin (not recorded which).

This chain's CDR3 is CASSQGGTLTQYF. V is TRBV7-2 and J is TRBJ2-3; TCRdb's D gene call, TRBD1, goes unchecked for lack of DNA. Germline V gene sequence: CDR1 SGHTA, CDR2 FQGNSA. The CDR3 is made up of 13 amino acids.

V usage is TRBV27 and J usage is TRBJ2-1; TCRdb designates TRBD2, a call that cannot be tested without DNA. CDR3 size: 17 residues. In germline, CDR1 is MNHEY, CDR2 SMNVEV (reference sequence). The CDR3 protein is CASLKRWSGEPYNEQFF.

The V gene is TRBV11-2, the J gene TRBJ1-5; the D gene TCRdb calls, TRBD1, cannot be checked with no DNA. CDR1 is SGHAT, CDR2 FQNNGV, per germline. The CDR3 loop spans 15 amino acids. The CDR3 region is CASSSGQGRNQPQHF.

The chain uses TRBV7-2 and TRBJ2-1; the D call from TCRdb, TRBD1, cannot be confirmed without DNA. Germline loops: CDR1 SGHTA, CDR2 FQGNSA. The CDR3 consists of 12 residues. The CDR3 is CASSSDRRRLFF.

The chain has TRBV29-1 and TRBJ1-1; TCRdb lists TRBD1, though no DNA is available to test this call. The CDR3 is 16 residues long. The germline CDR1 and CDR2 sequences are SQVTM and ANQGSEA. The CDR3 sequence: CSVVTGDLVRNTEAFF.

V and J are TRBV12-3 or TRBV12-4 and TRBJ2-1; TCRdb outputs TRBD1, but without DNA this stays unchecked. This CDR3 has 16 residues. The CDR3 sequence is CASSLPPGTTYNEQFF.

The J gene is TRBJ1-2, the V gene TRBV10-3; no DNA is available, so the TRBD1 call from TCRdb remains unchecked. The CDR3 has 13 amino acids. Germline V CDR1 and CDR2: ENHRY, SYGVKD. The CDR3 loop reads CAISNGGTAGYTF.